This entry lists 9 T cell receptor beta chains sequenced from one sample in a study of T-cell memory formation after mild COVID-19. TCRdb called the 5' RACE reads again in MiXCR, with one record for every CDR3 protein. The profile shows approximately 560,000 distinct CDR3 sequences, about 18% of them singletons. The material sequenced was PBMCs or a T cell subset sorted from them (not recorded which). These receptors originate from an adult woman who had mild COVID-19 (a few samples of this study predate the infection). Cell type and time point are not known.

This clonotype was counted between two and nine times. V is TRBV6-1 and J is TRBJ2-7; 10 positions agree with TRBD1. The germline CDR1 and CDR2 sequences are MNHNS and SASEGT. J was trimmed by 3 bases and V by 7 bases; bases with no gene match: 6. The CDR3 runs 14 residues. The CDR3 sequence is CASTTGTGDYEQYF. The CDR3 DNA sequence: TGTGCCAGCACGACCGGGACAGGGGACTACGAGCAGTACTTC.

J is TRBJ1-5 and V is TRBV18; 8 positions match TRBD1. With V trimmed by 6 bases and J by 6 bases, 4 bases remained unmatched. Germline V gives CDR1 KGHSH, CDR2 LQKENI. This CDR3 has 13 amino acids. This chain's CDR3 is CASSQGAGQPQHF. For the CDR3, the DNA is TGTGCCAGCTCCCAGGGGGCGGGTCAGCCCCAGCATTTT. Filled out from reference TRBV18 and TRBJ1-5, the complete variable domain reads NAGVMQNPRHLVRRRGQEARLRCSPMKGHSHVYWYRQLPEEGLKFMVYLQKENIIDESGMPKERFSAEFPKEGPSILRIQQVVRGDSAAYFCASSQGAGQPQHFGDGTRLSIL.

The rearrangement uses TRBV20-1 and TRBJ1-5; 9 bases match TRBD1. CDR1 is DFQATT, CDR2 SNEGSKA, per germline (reference sequence). With V trimmed by 4 bases and J by 1 base, 5 bases remained unmatched. This CDR3 has 15 amino acids. The CDR3 nucleotides read TGCAGTGCTATACAGGGGGCGCGAAGCAATCAGCCCCAGCATTTT. Translating gives CSAIQGARSNQPQHF.

This clonotype was seen more than once but under ten times. This chain links TRBV20-1 with TRBJ1-4; D might be TRBD1 (6 bases). This CDR3 spans 16 amino acids. Trimming removed 4 bases at V and 3 bases at J, with 18 bases between. The V gene's germline CDR1 is DFQATT and CDR2 SNEGSKA (reference sequence). As DNA, the CDR3 is TGCAGTGCTACACTGCTGGGGGGCGCGCCTAATGAAAAACTGTTTTTT. Amino acids: CSATLLGGAPNEKLFF.

This clonotype was seen ten or more times. The CDR3 region is CASSLVPGLTYEQYF. In nucleotides, the CDR3 is TGTGCCAGCAGCTTAGTTCCGGGACTAACCTACGAGCAGTACTTC. The rearrangement links TRBV7-8 to TRBJ2-7, with 7 bases matching TRBD2. The CDR3 runs 15 residues. V trimming: 1 base; J trimming: 2 bases; junction bases outside the gene matches: 5. Looked up from germline, CDR1 is SGHVS and CDR2 is FQNEAQ.

This clonotype turned up a few times. This rearrangement joins TRBV6-1 to TRBJ2-7; D may be TRBD1 (5 bases). The CDR3 extends over 14 amino acids. Germline V gives CDR1 MNHNS, CDR2 SASEGT. V was pared by 6 bases and J by 5 bases, with 17 bases between. CDR3 nucleotide sequence: TGTGCCAGCAGGATCTTTGACAGTTGGGACGAGCAGTACTTC. As protein: CASRIFDSWDEQYF.

This clonotype was observed a single time. The J gene is TRBJ1-2, the V gene TRBV24-1; D remains ambiguous. With 5 bases removed from V and 7 bases from J, the gap between germline ends came to 4 bases. This CDR3 is built from 10 residues. Germline V gives CDR1 KGHDR, CDR2 SFDVKD. The CDR3 here is CATSVGGYTF. The DNA for the CDR3 is TGTGCCACCAGTGTCGGTGGCTACACCTTC.

The chain couples TRBV7-9 to TRBJ1-5; possible D gene TRBD1, 6 bases. This CDR3 spans 14 amino acids. V gave up 5 bases and J gave up 6 bases, with 14 bases separating them. The V gene's germline CDR1 is SEHNR and CDR2 FQNEAQ (reference sequence). The CDR3 DNA follows: TGTGCCAGCAGCCCCGGCCAGGGGAGTCAGCCCCAGCATTTT. It encodes CASSPGQGSQPQHF. Using reference TRBV7-9 and TRBJ1-5 for the parts outside the CDR3, the full variable domain is DTGVSQNPRHKITKRGQNVTFRCDPISEHNRLYWYRQTLGQGPEFLTYFQNEAQLEKSRLLSDRFSAERPKGSFSTLEIQRTEQGDSAMYLCASSPGQGSQPQHFGDGTRLSIL.

This clonotype was seen only a few times. The chain carries TRBV4-1 and TRBJ1-3, with D tentatively TRBD1 (5 bases). The CDR3 runs to 15 residues. CDR1 is MGHRA, CDR2 YSYEKL, per germline. Trimming took off 2 bases at V and 0 bases at J, with 8 bases between the two ends. As DNA, the CDR3 is TGCGCCAGCAGCCAACAGGGTATCTCTGGAAACACCATATATTTT. Its protein product is CASSQQGISGNTIYF.